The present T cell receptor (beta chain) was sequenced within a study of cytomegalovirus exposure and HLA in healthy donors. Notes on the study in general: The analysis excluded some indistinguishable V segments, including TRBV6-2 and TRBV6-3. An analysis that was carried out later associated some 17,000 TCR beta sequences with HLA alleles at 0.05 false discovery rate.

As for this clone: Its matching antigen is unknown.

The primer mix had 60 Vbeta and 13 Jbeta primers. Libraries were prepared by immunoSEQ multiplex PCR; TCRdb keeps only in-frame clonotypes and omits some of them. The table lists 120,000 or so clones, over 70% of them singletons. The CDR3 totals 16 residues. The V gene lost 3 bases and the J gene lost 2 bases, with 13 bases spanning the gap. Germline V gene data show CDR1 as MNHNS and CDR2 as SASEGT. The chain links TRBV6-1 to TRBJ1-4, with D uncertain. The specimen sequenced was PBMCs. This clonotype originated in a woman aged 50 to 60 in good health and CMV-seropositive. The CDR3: CASSDEGAGTNEKLFF. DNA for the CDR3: TGTGCCAGCAGTGATGAGGGCGCTGGGACTAATGAAAAACTGTTTTTT.